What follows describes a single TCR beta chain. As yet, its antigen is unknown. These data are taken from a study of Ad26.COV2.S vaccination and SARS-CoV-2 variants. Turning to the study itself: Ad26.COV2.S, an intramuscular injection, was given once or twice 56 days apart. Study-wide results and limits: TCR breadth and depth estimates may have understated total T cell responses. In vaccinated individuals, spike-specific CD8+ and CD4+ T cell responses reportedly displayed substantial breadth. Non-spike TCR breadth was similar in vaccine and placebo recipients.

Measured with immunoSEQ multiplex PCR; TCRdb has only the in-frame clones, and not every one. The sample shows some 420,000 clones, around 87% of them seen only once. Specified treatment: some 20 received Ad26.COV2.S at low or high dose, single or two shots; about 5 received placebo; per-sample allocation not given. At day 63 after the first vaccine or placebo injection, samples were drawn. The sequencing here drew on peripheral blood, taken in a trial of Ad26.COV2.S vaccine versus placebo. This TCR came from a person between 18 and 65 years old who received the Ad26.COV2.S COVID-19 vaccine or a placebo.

The CDR3 DNA sequence: TGTGCCAGCAGTTACGGCAGGGAGGCACTAAGGGCTGAAGCTTTCTTT. It specifies CASSYGREALRAEAFF. V and J are TRBV6-2 or TRBV6-3 and TRBJ1-1; TRBD1 is a possible D gene (5 bases). V gave up 2 bases and J gave up 6 bases, with 19 bases separating them. Germline CDR1 reads MNHEY; CDR2 reads SVGEGT. This CDR3 is built from 16 residues.